This entry describes one T cell receptor (beta chain). Germline trimming cut 1 base from V and 5 bases from J; bases unmatched to any gene: 6. In germline, CDR1 is SGHNT, CDR2 YENEEA. The CDR3 is 16 amino acids. Methods used by the authors: It was from reference gene primer amplification that nucleated cell counts were estimated. The table came from immunoSEQ multiplex PCR; TCRdb's copy has only in-frame clones and leaves some out. That table supplies the V and J calls and clone size; D and trimming were determined from the DNA. This sample has 140,000 to 150,000 clones, with roughly 81% found just once. The data are from a study of blood T cell repertoires in COVID-19. Study-level background: The United States, Italy and Spain provided the acute and convalescent COVID-19 samples. Nucleic acid was either cDNA or gDNA, and it came from T cells, B-cell-depleted T cells, or PBMCs.

The sequence derives from a human donor with acute or convalescent COVID-19. The donor label of this sample is uncertain. Input material: peripheral blood. The rearrangement joins TRBV11-3 to TRBJ2-1, with 9 positions matching TRBD2. The CDR3 spells CASSLGSSGANNEQFF. The CDR3 coding sequence is TGTGCCAGCAGCTTAGGGTCTAGCGGGGCCAACAATGAGCAGTTCTTC.